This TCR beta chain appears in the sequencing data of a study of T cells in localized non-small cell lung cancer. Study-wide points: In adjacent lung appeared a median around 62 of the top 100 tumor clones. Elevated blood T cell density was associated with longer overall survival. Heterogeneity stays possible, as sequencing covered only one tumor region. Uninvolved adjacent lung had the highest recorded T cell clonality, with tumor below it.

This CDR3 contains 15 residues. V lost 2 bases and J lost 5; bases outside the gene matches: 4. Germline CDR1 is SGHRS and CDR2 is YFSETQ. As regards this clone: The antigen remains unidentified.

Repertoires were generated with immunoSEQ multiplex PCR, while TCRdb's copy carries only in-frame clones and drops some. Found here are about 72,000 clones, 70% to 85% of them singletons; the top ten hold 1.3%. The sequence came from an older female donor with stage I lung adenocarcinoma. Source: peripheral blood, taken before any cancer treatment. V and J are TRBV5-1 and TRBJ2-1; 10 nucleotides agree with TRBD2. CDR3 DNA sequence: TGCGCCAGCAGCTTCGGGACTAGCGTAAACAATGAGCAGTTCTTC. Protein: CASSFGTSVNNEQFF.